This record looks at one T cell receptor (beta chain) sequence and its context. Its antigen is not yet known. Base qualities were left out, and no much larger clone turns up one base away. This entry belongs to a study of cytomegalovirus exposure and HLA in healthy donors listed by TCRdb under 2017. Notes on the research overall: According to an earlier analysis of a few hundred of the donors, some 180 million T cells yielded some 120 million unique TCR beta sequences and about 280 Gb of sequence data. An early release that covered some 640 HLA-typed donors contained approximately 300 gigabases of sequencing data and some 87 million unique TCR sequences. Among the roughly 370 genotyped donors, 81% belonged to the genetic ancestry cluster associated with self-reported Caucasian donors. The study was designed to test whether signatures of past pathogen exposure could be identified by cataloging public T cell receptors. The study used immunosequencing to profile the T cell repertoires of several hundred subjects and linked those repertoires to cytomegalovirus serostatus. Along with the roughly 710-subject first cohort, a separate validation cohort of over a hundred different subjects was used. To predict cytomegalovirus infection status, the study brought together high-throughput TCR immunosequencing, statistical association of individual TCRs with disease status, and machine learning. A later analysis re-examined previously published TCR beta repertoires from 600 to 700 donors and added high-resolution HLA genotyping to investigate patterns of TCR occurrence. In the later analysis, no new phenotypic data were used to find candidate immune exposures; instead, reliance was placed on TCR beta sequences and their occurrence across donors. An earlier analysis of around 580 of the donors used high-throughput TCR beta sequencing to judge whether each TCR beta V gene segment behaved as functional or pseudogenic. Donor age, sex, ethnicity and CMV serostatus were collected together with the repertoire data. A later genetic analysis used genome-wide SNP genotypes for about three fifths of the 666 donors, treating that subset as a discovery cohort. Every discovery cohort repertoire had been produced on one sequencing platform. HLA typing covered class I and class II loci at four-digit resolution. The number of donors typed differed by locus, with about 620-630 for A, B, C, DRB1 and DQB1, roughly 550 for DQA1, 600 to 610 for DPA1, and roughly 450 for DPB1. Several DR-DQ haplotypes were treated as single units for association and clustering because of strong linkage in the cohort. On average, around 200,000 unique TCR beta nucleotide sequences were sequenced per donor among 398 genotyped donors of the cohort, with roughly 20% of those sequences being non-productive. Beyond this particular receptor, the publication reports: In vitro tests confirmed that a few of the cytomegalovirus-associated TCR beta chains recognize cytomegalovirus antigens. In a later analysis, TCR association rates were found to vary across HLA loci, with the most associated TCRs seen for DRB1 alleles and the fewest for HLA-C alleles. Across donors, most TCR sequences were observed very rarely, whereas some public TCRs were present in many individuals. Correlated functional status among segregating V segments might reflect linkage disequilibrium, but an unknown experimental factor could not be ruled out. A further reported finding was that TCR beta sequences accurately predicted the HLA-A and HLA-B alleles for most subjects in the first cohort. The authors suggested that the approach could potentially be generalized to other disease states and immunological phenotypes. A group of highly shared sequence variants was considered likely to be a technical artifact of the sequencing pipeline. Strong co-occurrence of HLA alleles, especially DR and DQ, made assigning TCR associations to individual alleles difficult. The cohort was sequenced for TCR beta chains only, and without alpha or paired-chain data the features that could be detected were limited. Because HLA typing was unavailable for some donors at each locus, only the typed subset was used in association tests. Compared with the 666-donor mean, donors in an Asian-associated ancestry cluster had fewer N-insertions in productive TCRs, according to a later genetic analysis. Most CMV-associated TCR beta chains appeared to be HLA-restricted in a later analysis, and the HLA associations seemed to be driven largely by CMV exposure. In the study, approximately 160 TCR beta chains were listed as associated with cytomegalovirus. Because counts were too low, roughly 16 rarely observed V segments, including chromosome 9 orphons, were left out of the earlier analysis of about 500 of the donors. Roughly uniform sequencing depth across donors was assumed in presence/absence analyses, although this assumption may not hold. Compared with equally common non-associated chains, HLA-associated TCR beta chains in a later analysis were more clonally expanded and had lower generation probabilities. For the cohort, immune exposure information was limited to CMV serostatus. Cytomegalovirus status was reported to be diagnosed by the classifier with high specificity and sensitivity in both the original and validation cohorts. Broadly in line with IMGT annotations, most TCR beta V segments showed up in productive rearrangements about 87% or about 30% of the time in an earlier analysis of 450 to 750 of the donors. A later analysis associated 16,951 TCR beta sequences with specific HLA alleles at a false discovery rate of 0.05. Because the 87-base-pair reads could not distinguish some IMGT-functional V segments, including TRBV6-2 and TRBV6-3, those segments were excluded. A later analysis reported that several top co-occurrence clusters appeared linked to parvovirus B19, influenza, CMV and Epstein-Barr virus. An association between a missense DCLRE1C variant and V-gene and J-gene trimming of TCR beta chains was found in a later genetic analysis and replicated in an independent cohort.

The cohort was made up of roughly 670 healthy bone marrow donors. At the time of sampling, all cohort members were nominally healthy, though unrecorded immune exposures were likely present. The donor was CMV seronegative and was included in the group of 352 seronegative cohort members. Every donor gave a peripheral blood sample, and the peripheral blood mononuclear cells from that sample were used for TCR beta sequencing. The Qiagen DNeasy Blood Extraction Kit was used to extract genomic DNA from the blood cell samples. CDR1 MNHEY and CDR2 SVGAGI are derived from the germline V gene. Taken from cysteine to phenylalanine, the CDR3 has 13 residues. This entry keeps only the CDR3 DNA: 39 bases, framed from base 1. V and J are truncated by 1 base and 4 bases respectively, leaving an intervening sequence of 8 bases. Libraries were made using the immunoSEQ multiplex PCR assay. For the multiplex PCR, a mixture combining 60 forward primers for TCR Vbeta segments and 13 reverse primers for TCR Jbeta segments was used. The CDR3 region of rearranged TCR beta genes was amplified from genomic DNA with a multiplex PCR assay. On the Illumina HiSeq System, the amplified TCR beta libraries were sequenced as 87-base-pair reads. On the authors' methods: Across the 700 or so repertoires, a later analysis counted 60 million to 90 million unique TCR beta chains, 9.5 million to 12 million of which were shared by at least two donors. Raw reads were error-corrected and collapsed into unique sequences by a nearest-neighbor algorithm in which closely related sequences were merged to remove PCR and sequencing errors. Alignment of CDR3 sequences to IMGT reference sequences was used to assign V, D and J gene segments. For a sequence to be retained, a match of at least six nucleotides to both a V gene segment and a J gene segment was required. A rearrangement was called productive if the CDR3 had no stop codons and remained in frame with V and J, and every other rearrangement was called non-productive. Following IMGT convention, CDR3 was defined as the stretch from the second conserved V-encoded cysteine up to the conserved J-encoded phenylalanine. In an earlier analysis of 550 to 650 of the donors, sequences lacking an unambiguous match to a single V gene segment were excluded. In an earlier analysis of approximately 550 of the donors, V segments were called functional above 56.7% productive rearrangements and were called segregating when the between-donor standard deviation exceeded 5%. A statistical classification framework was built for diagnosing cytomegalovirus status from the catalog of TCR beta chain sequences. In a later analysis, TCR nucleotide sequences were compared against IMGT/GENE-DB human TR gene sequences so that V and J genes could be assigned. In a later analysis, CDR3 sequences and most-parsimonious VDJ recombination scenarios were assigned using the TCRdist pipeline. In a later analysis, each TCR beta chain was defined by its CDR3 amino acid sequence together with its V-gene family, and reads lacking a unique V-gene family were excluded. In a later analysis, 450 to 600 highly shared, low-generation-probability nucleotide sequences were removed to address suspected cross-contamination and a sequencing artifact. For each public chain, a later analysis derived a clonal expansion index from normalized ranks of inferred template counts within each repertoire. In a later analysis, generation probabilities were computed with a VDJ recombination model fitted to out-of-frame rearrangements, and the resulting probabilities were checked against IGoR. In a later analysis, TCR-TCR, TCR-HLA and TCR-CMV co-occurrence was scored with hypergeometric tests, and a repertoire-size bias correction was applied to TCR pairs. A later analysis estimated false discovery rates by permuting HLA or CMV assignments 20 times. In a later analysis, co-occurring TCRs were grouped with DBSCAN, and TCRdist sequence similarity was added when clustering was performed within HLA-allele-positive subsets. For co-occurrence clustering, repertoires with fewer than 30,000 or more than 120,000 public chains were excluded, along with roughly 5 repertoires with anomalous nucleotide sharing. TCRdb provides this immuneACCESS table in a form limited to in-frame rearrangements. Some clones are lacking; in checked studies, under half of them reflect an unresolved V gene, and why the rest are absent is not known. V, J and clone size were drawn from that table, and D and trimming were deduced from the DNA. The sample data list 72,000 or so clones, and approximately 60% of these were observed just once. The ten largest clones take up approximately 2.9% of the sample.

This sequence was found in a woman aged 45 to 65 in good health and CMV-seronegative. The sequenced material came from PBMCs. Recombination linked TRBV6-5 to TRBJ2-7; the D segment could be TRBD1, given 5 matching bases. CDR3 loop: CASSYFPGYEQYF. The nucleotides read TGTGCCAGCAGTTACTTCCCAGGGTACGAGCAGTACTTC.